This T cell receptor (beta chain) emerged from a study of response to subunit inactivated influenza vaccine. Points from the study as a whole: That few new T cells are recruited by each seasonal influenza vaccination was the authors' suggestion.

Of note for this clonotype: As yet, its antigen is unknown.

A single record per CDR3 protein comes from TCRdb applying MiXCR to the RT-PCR reads. The sample yields hundreds of thousands of distinct CDR3 sequences, 10% to 15% seen once. Deletions cut 8 bases from V and 8 bases from J, with 13 bases between. CDR3 length: 12 amino acids. CDR1 and CDR2 (germline): LGHDT, YNNKEL (reference sequence). The TCR was taken from a man aged 50-60 years who received an inactivated influenza vaccine. The sample consisted of PBMCs from blood, taken on the day of vaccination. The rearrangement links TRBV3-1 to TRBJ2-1; D not resolved. The CDR3 DNA is TGTGCCAGCTCAAGGTCTGGGCATGAGCAGTTCTTC. Protein product: CASSRSGHEQFF.